There are many counts of the clone carrying this T cell receptor (beta chain). Its antigen is unidentified. The TCR library protocol attached unique molecular identifiers to the individual cDNA molecules. Each CDR3 protein gets one entry after TCRdb re-called the 5' RACE reads with MiXCR. Here the sample spans about 80,000 distinct CDR3 sequences, around 9.9% being singletons. This specimen comes from a study of early T cells in non-severe SARS-CoV-2 infection. Looking at the study overall: Unpaired chains resulted from sequencing bulk RNA of unsorted whole blood.

General study points: Matching against VDJdb likely underestimated virus-specific expansions, favoring anti-spike CD8.

The CDR3 consists of 12 residues. Per germline, CDR1 KGHDR and CDR2 SFDVKD. V was pared by 5 bases and J by 8 bases, with 9 bases between. The rearrangement links TRBV24-1 to TRBJ2-1, with D possibly being TRBD1 (5 bases). The sequencing sample was made of whole blood. The sequence was obtained from an adult who was a healthcare worker with PCR-confirmed SARS-CoV-2 infection or an uninfected control (not recorded which). This CDR3 reads CATSVLGHEQFF. CDR3 bases: TGTGCCACCAGTGTCTTGGGGCATGAGCAGTTCTTC.